The T cell receptor (beta chain) under discussion was sequenced for a study of identical twins. Findings of the study overall: Model-predicted out-of-frame TCR alpha sharing fell below observed values in monozygotic twins. Where beta out-of-frame sequences were concerned, excess twin sharing was weaker.

TCRdb itself ran the 5' RACE reads through MiXCR, one entry per CDR3 protein. The data show fewer than 650,000 distinct CDR3 sequences, 9.5% to 10% seen once. The CDR3 length is 15 residues. Germline loops: CDR1 MNHNS, CDR2 SASEGT. With V trimmed by 3 bases and J by 3 bases, 5 bases remained unmatched. A remark on this clonotype: No antigen is known for it.

The sample was also reused in another study, on yellow fever vaccine responses in identical twins.

Sequenced sample: PBMCs. The clonotype comes from a woman between 18 and 29 years old in good health. The J gene is TRBJ2-1, the V gene TRBV6-1; 7 bases fit TRBD1. DNA for the CDR3: TGTGCCAGCAGTGATGGCTCAGGGGGCTACAATGAGCAGTTCTTC. Translating gives CASSDGSGGYNEQFF.